The 5 T cell receptor beta chains in this list originate from one sample, sequenced in a study of cytomegalovirus exposure and HLA in healthy donors. A multiplex PCR was run with 60 Vbeta primers and 13 Jbeta primers. Here immunoSEQ multiplex PCR was the method, and the copy in TCRdb shows in-frame clones only, minus some. The sample records about 89,000 clones, roughly 85% being singletons. The sample was PBMCs. The source is a man in his forties in good health and CMV-seropositive.

The gene calls are TRBV7-9 and TRBJ1-1, with D hard to call. V was trimmed by 5 bases and J by 5 bases, leaving 12 bases between them. The CDR3 contains 13 residues. Germline CDR1 and CDR2: SEHNR and FQNEAQ (reference sequence). CDR3 DNA: TGTGCCAGCAGCCGGGGAACGGGGACTGAAGCTTTCTTT. It translates to CASSRGTGTEAFF.

The CDR3 sequence: CASSLGRDVPGSTQYF. The DNA for the CDR3 is TGCGCCAGCAGCTTGGGGCGGGACGTCCCTGGCTCGACCCAGTACTTC. This sequence joins TRBV5-1 and TRBJ2-5, with D perhaps matching TRBD2 (6 bases). The CDR3 loop spans 16 amino acids. Looked up from germline, CDR1 is SGHRS and CDR2 is YFSETQ. The V and J ends lost 0 bases and 7 bases respectively, with 19 bases between them.

The chain combines TRBV7-2 with TRBJ1-3, with D unclear. The CDR3 sequence is 13 residues long. V gave up 5 bases and J gave up 4 bases, with 9 bases separating them. Germline V gene data show CDR1 as SGHTA and CDR2 as FQGNSA. The DNA of the CDR3 is TGTGCCAGCAGCGAGGGTTTCGGAAACACCATATATTTT. It is translated as CASSEGFGNTIYF. The whole variable domain, filled in from reference TRBV7-2 and TRBJ1-3, reads GAGVSQSPSNKVTEKGKDVELRCDPISGHTALYWYRQSLGQGLEFLIYFQGNSAPDKSGLPSDRFSAERTGGSVSTLTIQRTQQEDSAVYLCASSEGFGNTIYFGEGSWLTVV.

The rearrangement joins TRBV5-6 to TRBJ1-5, with D perhaps matching TRBD1 (5 bases). V lost 1 base and J lost 2, with 13 bases in between. CDR1 SGHDT and CDR2 YYEEEE come from the germline V gene. The CDR3 has 16 residues. The CDR3 is CASSLYRGGGNQPQHF. CDR3 coding DNA: TGTGCCAGCAGCTTGTACCGGGGAGGGGGCAATCAGCCCCAGCATTTT.

The chain has TRBV7-2 and TRBJ2-1; TRBD2 aligns across 7 bases. This CDR3 has 15 amino acids. Per germline, CDR1 SGHTA and CDR2 FQGNSA. With V trimmed by 5 bases and J by 3 bases, 7 bases remained unmatched. In DNA, the CDR3 is TGTGCCAGCAGCCGGGGGGACTTCCGCTACAATGAGCAGTTCTTC. Amino acid sequence: CASSRGDFRYNEQFF.